These 28 T cell receptor beta chains share one sample of origin, sequenced in a study of T cell repertoires in cytomegalovirus infection. Using its own MiXCR run on the reads, TCRdb lists one record per CDR3 protein. The sample carries approximately 500,000 distinct CDR3 sequences, around 11% recorded once. The sample consisted of PBMCs. Every receptor here comes from a human donor in good health (CMV status not recorded). Some clones in this sample may be carry-over from other donors' samples.

This clonotype was observed many times. This CDR3 is CASSSLTPNPGRHQETQYF. CDR3 coding DNA: TGTGCCAGCAGTTCATTAACACCTAATCCGGGACGCCACCAAGAGACCCAGTACTTC. The chain recombines TRBV28 with TRBJ2-5; either TRBD1 or TRBD2 may fit D (5 bases each). This CDR3 has 19 amino acids. V dropped 4 bases and J dropped 0 bases, with 24 bases sitting between them. CDR1 and CDR2 from the germline V gene are MDHEN and SYDVKM.

This clonotype came up many times. The chain carries TRBV6-1 and TRBJ2-1; 10 bases align to TRBD2. The germline gives CDR1 MNHNS, CDR2 SASEGT. CDR3 length: 15 amino acids. After removal of 6 bases from V and 3 bases from J, the junction contained 5 bases not matched to a gene. The CDR3 spells CASRSSSGSYNEQFF. In DNA form, the CDR3 reads TGTGCCAGCAGGTCTTCTAGCGGGAGCTACAATGAGCAGTTCTTC.

This clonotype was counted many times. The chain combines TRBV7-2 with TRBJ1-2; D may be TRBD1 (5 bases). The CDR3 contains 14 residues. V was clipped by 2 bases and J by 7 bases, with 14 bases between them. Per the germline V gene, CDR1 is SGHTA and CDR2 is FQGNSA. As DNA, the CDR3 is TGTGCCAGCAGCTTACCTAGGGGAACTCTTGGCTACACCTTC. As protein: CASSLPRGTLGYTF. The full variable domain, its missing parts supplied by reference TRBV7-2 and TRBJ1-2, is GAGVSQSPSNKVTEKGKDVELRCDPISGHTALYWYRQSLGQGLEFLIYFQGNSAPDKSGLPSDRFSAERTGGSVSTLTIQRTQQEDSAVYLCASSLPRGTLGYTFGSGTRLTVV.

This clonotype was counted many times. The chain carries TRBV7-8 and TRBJ2-3; D possibly uses TRBD1 or TRBD2 (7 bases each). V lost 6 bases, J lost 0 bases, and 13 bases lay in between. The CDR3 has 15 residues. Germline CDR1 is SGHVS and CDR2 is FQNEAQ. For the CDR3, the DNA is TGTGCCAGCAGGGGACAGACTAGCAGCACAGATACGCAGTATTTT. Residues: CASRGQTSSTDTQYF.

Ten or more counts support this clonotype. This rearrangement joins TRBV2 to TRBJ2-1, with 7 nucleotides matching TRBD2. Germline-derived CDR1 and CDR2 are SNHLY and FYNNEI. Trimming cost V 10 bases and J 7 bases; bases outside gene matches: 10. This CDR3 spans 13 amino acids. The CDR3 nucleotides are TGTGCCACCCTGGGGGGGGACCCGAATGAGCAGTTCTTC. Its protein product is CATLGGDPNEQFF.

This clonotype was recorded many times. The chain links TRBV7-3 to TRBJ2-3; 10 bases are a match to TRBD2. The CDR3 loop spans 16 amino acids. Germline V gives CDR1 SGHTA, CDR2 FQGTGA. V lost 3 bases to trimming and J lost 2 bases; unmatched junction nucleotides: 5. CDR3 amino acids: CASSLQSGGVTDTQYF. CDR3 coding DNA: TGTGCCAGCAGCTTGCAAAGCGGGGGGGTCACAGATACGCAGTATTTT.

Points on this clonotype: A much larger clonotype is one base distant, so this may be a read error. The V call is TRBV5-1, the J call TRBJ2-1; D possibly corresponds to TRBD1 (5 bases). The germline CDR1 and CDR2 sequences are SGHRS and YFSETQ. Trimming removed 1 base from V and 10 bases from J, with 21 bases in between. This CDR3 is built from 16 residues. CDR3 sequence (DNA): TGCGCCAGCAGCTTGCAGGGTTTGGCGAAAGCGTACGAGCAGTTCTTC. Its translation: CASSLQGLAKAYEQFF.

This clonotype showed up many times. The chain recombines TRBV7-9 with TRBJ1-1; D remains ambiguous. Germline V gene data show CDR1 as SEHNR and CDR2 as FQNEAQ (reference sequence). The V end was cut by 5 bases, the J end by 0 bases, with 13 bases between. CDR3 length: 15 amino acids. The CDR3 loop is CASSPGPGLNTEAFF. In DNA, the CDR3 is TGTGCCAGCAGCCCTGGCCCGGGTTTGAACACTGAAGCTTTCTTT.

The chain uses TRBV2 and TRBJ2-6; a possible D gene is TRBD1 (6 bases). This CDR3 spans 14 amino acids. The germline V gene has CDR1 SNHLY and CDR2 FYNNEI. V lost 7 bases and J 3 bases, leaving 10 bases between the germline ends. This CDR3 reads CASKQGRGANVLTF. CDR3 coding DNA: TGTGCCAGCAAACAGGGACGTGGGGCCAACGTCCTGACTTTC.

This sequence joins TRBV29-1 and TRBJ2-1, with TRBD2 as a possible D gene (6 bases). V was clipped by 4 bases and J by 2 bases, with 12 bases between them. Germline lookup yields CDR1 SQVTM and CDR2 ANQGSEA. There are 14 residues in the CDR3. CDR3 residues: CSVGGTQTYNEQFF. The CDR3 bases are TGCAGCGTTGGGGGGACTCAGACCTACAATGAGCAGTTCTTC.

V is TRBV6-5 and J is TRBJ2-1; TRBD2 agrees at 10 bases. Germline CDR1 reads MNHEY; CDR2 reads SVGAGI. J lost 6 bases, V lost 8 bases, and 16 bases had no gene match. CDR3 length: 17 residues. CDR3 region: CASSVGLAGVNGNEQFF. The CDR3 DNA is TGTGCCAGCTCGGTGGGGCTAGCGGGAGTCAACGGCAATGAGCAGTTCTTC.

This clonotype was seen many times. This sequence joins TRBV10-3 and TRBJ2-1, with 13 nucleotides matching TRBD2. Trimming at V came to 8 bases and at J to 6 bases, leaving 4 bases not matched to a gene. This CDR3 spans 14 amino acids. Germline loops: CDR1 ENHRY, CDR2 SYGVKD. CDR3 bases: TGTGCCATCGCTGGGACTAGCGGGACCAATGAGCAGTTCTTC. This encodes CAIAGTSGTNEQFF.

The sample holds a few counts of this clonotype. The chain recombines TRBV27 with TRBJ2-1; D is possibly TRBD1 or TRBD2 (5 bases each). V was clipped by 7 bases and J by 7 bases, with 11 bases between them. This CDR3 has 12 amino acids. Looked up from germline, CDR1 is MNHEY and CDR2 is SMNVEV (reference sequence). The CDR3 region is CASNTRQNEQFF. In DNA form, the CDR3 reads TGTGCCAGCAATACTAGACAGAATGAGCAGTTCTTC.

This clonotype was counted at least ten times. The chain is built from TRBV20-1 and TRBJ2-5; no clear D. The CDR3 sequence is 12 residues long. Looked up from germline, CDR1 is DFQATT and CDR2 is SNEGSKA (reference sequence). The V gene lost 6 bases and the J gene lost 5 bases, with 13 bases spanning the gap. CDR3 sequence (DNA): TGCAGTGCCCCCGCCGTCCAGGAGACCCAGTACTTC. Its protein product is CSAPAVQETQYF.

This clonotype was detected only a few times. The rearrangement links TRBV30 to TRBJ2-7; no reliable D call. This CDR3 comprises 13 residues. With 1 base removed from V and 2 bases from J, the gap between germline ends came to 9 bases. From germline, CDR1 is GTSNPN and CDR2 SVGIG (reference sequence). CDR3 nucleotides: TGTGCCTGGAGTGACGACCGAGCCTACGAGCAGTACTTC. Residues: CAWSDDRAYEQYF.

In this sample, this clonotype turned up a few times. This rearrangement joins TRBV4-2 to TRBJ2-7, with D possibly being TRBD1 (5 bases). Germline V gene lookup returns CDR1 LGHNA and CDR2 YNFKEQ. Trimming stripped 3 bases from V and 0 bases from J, with 9 bases between. This CDR3 contains 14 residues. The CDR3: CASSQTASSYEQYF. The CDR3 DNA follows: TGTGCCAGCAGCCAGACAGCAAGCTCCTACGAGCAGTACTTC.

Notes on this clonotype: Being one base from a much bigger clone, this may be a read error. The V and J genes are TRBV15 and TRBJ1-5; a weak D match, TRBD1 (5 bases). Germline loops: CDR1 LNHNV, CDR2 YYDKDF (reference sequence). CDR3 length equals 12 residues. V lost 11 bases and J lost 11, with 19 bases in between. CDR3 region: CAAMGGYGSQHF. CDR3 DNA sequence: TGTGCCGCCATGGGGGGGTATGGGTCCCAGCATTTT.

The sample holds many counts of this clonotype. The V and J genes are TRBV7-9 and TRBJ2-3; no firm D call. This CDR3 is built from 15 residues. Germline lookup yields CDR1 SEHNR and CDR2 FQNEAQ (reference sequence). V lost 4 bases to trimming and J lost 0 bases, with 11 bases between them. The CDR3 DNA reads TGTGCCAGCAGCTCAAGGGTGGTTAGCACAGATACGCAGTATTTT. Translation: CASSSRVVSTDTQYF.

This clonotype appeared many times. This chain links TRBV4-2 with TRBJ2-7; 13 bases are shared with TRBD2. Germline trimming cut 0 bases from V and 3 bases from J; bases unmatched to any gene: 2. This CDR3 is built from 16 residues. Germline loops: CDR1 LGHNA, CDR2 YNFKEQ. CDR3: CASSQERLAGGYEQYF. CDR3 nucleotides: TGTGCCAGCAGCCAAGAAAGACTAGCGGGAGGCTACGAGCAGTACTTC.

At least ten counts were recorded for this clonotype. This sequence joins TRBV7-6 and TRBJ2-7; 9 nucleotides match TRBD1. Germline V gene data show CDR1 as SGHVS and CDR2 as FNYEAQ. This CDR3 spans 15 amino acids. J was trimmed by 4 bases and V by 5 bases; bases with no gene match: 9. CDR3 sequence reads: CASSLTPGTGYEQYF. CDR3 nucleotides: TGTGCCAGCAGCCTGACCCCCGGGACAGGGTACGAGCAGTACTTC.

Many counts were recorded for this clonotype. The V and J genes are TRBV7-2 and TRBJ2-5, with 10 bases matching TRBD2. V shed 2 bases and J 5 bases; nucleotides not matched to a gene: 8. Germline CDR1 is SGHTA and CDR2 is FQGNSA. The CDR3 runs to 16 residues. In DNA form, the CDR3 reads TGTGCCAGCAGCTTAACAGCGGGGGGGCAGGGGGAGACCCAGTACTTC. It yields the protein CASSLTAGGQGETQYF.

The chain is built from TRBV9 and TRBJ2-5; 9 bases match TRBD2. Germline V gene data show CDR1 as SGDLS and CDR2 as YYNGEE. This CDR3 contains 15 residues. V trimming: 3 bases; J trimming: 5 bases; junction bases outside the gene matches: 8. The CDR3 protein is CASSGSGGNWETQYF. CDR3 DNA sequence: TGTGCCAGCAGCGGTAGCGGGGGAAATTGGGAGACCCAGTACTTC.

This clonotype was detected many times. This chain connects TRBV6-6 to TRBJ1-1, with 7 nucleotides matching TRBD1. CDR3 length equals 14 residues. V shed 8 bases and J 1 base; nucleotides not matched to a gene: 7. Germline CDR1 reads MNHNY; CDR2 reads SVGAGI (reference sequence). CDR3 sequence reads: CASSGGGANTEAFF. The CDR3 nucleotides are TGTGCCAGCTCAGGGGGGGGGGCGAACACTGAAGCTTTCTTT.

This clonotype has more than one count but fewer than ten. This sequence joins TRBV3-1 and TRBJ1-1; TRBD1 agrees at 7 bases. Looked up from germline, CDR1 is LGHDT and CDR2 is YNNKEL (reference sequence). The V segment lost 4 bases and the J segment 7 bases; nucleotides outside the gene matches: 9. This CDR3 is 14 amino acids long. The CDR3 region is CASSPRQGGIEAFF. The CDR3 DNA sequence: TGTGCCAGCAGCCCAAGACAGGGAGGGATTGAAGCTTTCTTT. The variable domain in full, completed from reference TRBV3-1 and TRBJ1-1, reads DTAVSQTPKYLVTQMGNDKSIKCEQNLGHDTMYWYKQDSKKFLKIMFSYNNKELIINETVPNRFSPKSPDKAHLNLHINSLELGDSAVYFCASSPRQGGIEAFFGQGTRLTVV.

J is TRBJ2-1 and V is TRBV24-1; 7 nucleotides agree with TRBD2. The CDR3 has 14 residues. The ends lost 3 bases at V and 5 bases at J; junction bases unmatched: 3. The V gene's germline CDR1 is KGHDR and CDR2 SFDVKD. CDR3 coding DNA: TGTGCCACCAGTGATCGGGACTACCACAATGAGCAGTTCTTC. Its protein is CATSDRDYHNEQFF.

The chain carries TRBV5-1 and TRBJ2-1; TRBD2 agrees at 15 bases. Germline loops: CDR1 SGHRS, CDR2 YFSETQ. This CDR3 is 16 amino acids long. The V and J ends lost 1 base and 8 bases, in that order; junction bases with no gene match: 4. Here the CDR3 reads CASSLPGLAGGDEQFF. For the CDR3, the DNA is TGCGCCAGCAGCTTGCCTGGACTAGCGGGAGGGGATGAGCAGTTCTTC.

This clonotype showed up many times. The J gene is TRBJ2-1, the V gene TRBV4-1; D gene unclear. V shed 0 bases and J shed 7 bases, with 4 bases lying between them. From germline, CDR1 is MGHRA and CDR2 YSYEKL. The CDR3 consists of 12 residues. For the CDR3, the DNA is TGCGCCAGCAGCCAAGATTGGAATGAGCAGTTCTTC. Protein: CASSQDWNEQFF.

The chain links TRBV20-1 to TRBJ2-1; 11 bases line up with TRBD2. J was trimmed by 4 bases and V by 0 bases; bases with no gene match: 2. The CDR3 is 15 residues long. The germline gives CDR1 DFQATT, CDR2 SNEGSKA (reference sequence). DNA of the CDR3: TGCAGTGCTAGAGAAGGGACTAGCGGATACAATGAGCAGTTCTTC. Translation: CSAREGTSGYNEQFF.